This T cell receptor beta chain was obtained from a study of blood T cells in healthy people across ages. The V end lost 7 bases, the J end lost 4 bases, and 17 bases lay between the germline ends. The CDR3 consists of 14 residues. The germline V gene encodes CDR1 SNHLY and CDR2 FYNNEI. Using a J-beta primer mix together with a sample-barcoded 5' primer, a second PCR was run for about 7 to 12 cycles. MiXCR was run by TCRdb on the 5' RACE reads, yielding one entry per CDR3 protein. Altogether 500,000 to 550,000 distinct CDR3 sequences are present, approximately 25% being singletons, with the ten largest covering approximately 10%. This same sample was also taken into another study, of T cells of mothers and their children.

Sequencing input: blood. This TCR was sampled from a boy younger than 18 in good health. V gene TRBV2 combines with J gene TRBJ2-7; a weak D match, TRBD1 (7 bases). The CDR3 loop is CASNTGQAGYEQYF. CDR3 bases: TGTGCCAGCAACACAGGACAGGCGGGATACGAGCAGTACTTC.